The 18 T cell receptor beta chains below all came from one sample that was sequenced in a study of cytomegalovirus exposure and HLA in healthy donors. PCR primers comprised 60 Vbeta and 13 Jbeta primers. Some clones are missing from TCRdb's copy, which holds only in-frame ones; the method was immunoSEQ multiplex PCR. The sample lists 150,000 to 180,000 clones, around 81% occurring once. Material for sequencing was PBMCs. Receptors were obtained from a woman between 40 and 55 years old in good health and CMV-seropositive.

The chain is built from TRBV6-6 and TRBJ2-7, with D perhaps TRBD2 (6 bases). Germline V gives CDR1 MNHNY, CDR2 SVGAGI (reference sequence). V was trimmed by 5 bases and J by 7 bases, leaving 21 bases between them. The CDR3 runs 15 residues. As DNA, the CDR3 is TGTGCCAGCAGTCGGGTGGAGAGGTTGGAGGGGGAGCAGTACTTC. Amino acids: CASSRVERLEGEQYF.

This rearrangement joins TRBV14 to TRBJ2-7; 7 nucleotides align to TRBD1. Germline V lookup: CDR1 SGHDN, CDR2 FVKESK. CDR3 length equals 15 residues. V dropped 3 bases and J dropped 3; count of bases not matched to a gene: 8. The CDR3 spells CASSHLVAGGYEQYF. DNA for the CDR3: TGTGCCAGCAGCCACCTCGTGGCAGGGGGCTACGAGCAGTACTTC.

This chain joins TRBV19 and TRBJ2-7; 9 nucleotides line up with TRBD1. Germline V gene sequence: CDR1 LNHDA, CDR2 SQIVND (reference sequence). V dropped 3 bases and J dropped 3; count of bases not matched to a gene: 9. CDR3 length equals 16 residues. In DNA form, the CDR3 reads TGTGCCAGTAGTATCGCCGGGACAGGGAAGGACTACGAGCAGTACTTC. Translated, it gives CASSIAGTGKDYEQYF.

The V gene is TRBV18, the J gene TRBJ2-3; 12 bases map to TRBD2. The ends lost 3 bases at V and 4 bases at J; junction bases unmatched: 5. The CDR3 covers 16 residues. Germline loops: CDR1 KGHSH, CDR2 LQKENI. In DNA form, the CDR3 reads TGTGCCAGCTCACCCCTAGCGGGAGGGCAGGCAGATACGCAGTATTTT. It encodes CASSPLAGGQADTQYF.

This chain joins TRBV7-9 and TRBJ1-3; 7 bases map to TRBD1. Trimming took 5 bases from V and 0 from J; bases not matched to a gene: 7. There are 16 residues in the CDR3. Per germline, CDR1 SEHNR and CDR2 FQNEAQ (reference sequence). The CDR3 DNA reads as TGTGCCAGCAGCCTATGGACAGGCTTCTCTGGAAACACCATATATTTT. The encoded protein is CASSLWTGFSGNTIYF. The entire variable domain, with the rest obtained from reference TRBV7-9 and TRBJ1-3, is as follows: DTGVSQNPRHKITKRGQNVTFRCDPISEHNRLYWYRQTLGQGPEFLTYFQNEAQLEKSRLLSDRFSAERPKGSFSTLEIQRTEQGDSAMYLCASSLWTGFSGNTIYFGEGSWLTVV.

This CDR3 is CASSLGAPTYEQYF. The CDR3, as DNA: TGTGCCAGCAGCTTAGGGGCGCCAACCTACGAGCAGTACTTC. This chain connects TRBV7-9 to TRBJ2-7; D remains unclear. CDR1 is SEHNR, CDR2 FQNEAQ, per germline (reference sequence). The CDR3 consists of 14 residues. Trimming left V 1 base short and J 2 bases short, with 9 bases between.

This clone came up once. CDR3 sequence reads: CASSLQPGFTEAFF. CDR3 coding DNA: TGCGCCAGCAGCCTCCAACCGGGTTTCACTGAAGCTTTCTTT. The V call is TRBV4-1, the J call TRBJ1-1; D gene unclear. Trimming removed 4 bases from V and 4 bases from J, with 13 bases in between. CDR3 length: 14 residues. CDR1 is MGHRA and CDR2 is YSYEKL in the germline V gene.

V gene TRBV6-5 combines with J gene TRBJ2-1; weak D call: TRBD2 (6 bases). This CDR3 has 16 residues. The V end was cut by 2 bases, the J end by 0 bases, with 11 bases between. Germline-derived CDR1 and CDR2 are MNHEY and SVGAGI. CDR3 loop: CASSYGGAFSYNEQFF. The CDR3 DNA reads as TGTGCCAGCAGTTACGGCGGGGCCTTCTCCTACAATGAGCAGTTCTTC.

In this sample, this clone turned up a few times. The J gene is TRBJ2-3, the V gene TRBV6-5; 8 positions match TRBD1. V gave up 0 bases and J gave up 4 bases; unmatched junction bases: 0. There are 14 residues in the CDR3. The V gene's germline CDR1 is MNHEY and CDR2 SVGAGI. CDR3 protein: CASSYSTGADTQYF. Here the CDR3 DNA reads TGTGCCAGCAGTTACTCGACAGGGGCAGATACGCAGTATTTT.

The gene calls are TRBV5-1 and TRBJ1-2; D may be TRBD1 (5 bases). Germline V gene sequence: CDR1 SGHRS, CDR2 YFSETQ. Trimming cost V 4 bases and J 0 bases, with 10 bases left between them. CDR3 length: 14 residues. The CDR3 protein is CASSRDSANYGYTF. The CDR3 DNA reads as TGCGCCAGCAGCCGGGACTCCGCTAACTATGGCTACACCTTC. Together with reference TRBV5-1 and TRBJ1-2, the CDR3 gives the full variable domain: KAGVTQTPRYLIKTRGQQVTLSCSPISGHRSVSWYQQTPGQGLQFLFEYFSETQRNKGNFPGRFSGRQFSNSRSEMNVSTLELGDSALYLCASSRDSANYGYTFGSGTRLTVV.

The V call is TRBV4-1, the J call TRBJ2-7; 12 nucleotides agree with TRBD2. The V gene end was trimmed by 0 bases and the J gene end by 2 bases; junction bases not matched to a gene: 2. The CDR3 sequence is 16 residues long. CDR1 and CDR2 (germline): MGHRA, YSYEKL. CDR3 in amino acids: CASSQDASGRAYEQYF. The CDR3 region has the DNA TGCGCCAGCAGCCAAGATGCTAGCGGGAGGGCCTACGAGCAGTACTTC.

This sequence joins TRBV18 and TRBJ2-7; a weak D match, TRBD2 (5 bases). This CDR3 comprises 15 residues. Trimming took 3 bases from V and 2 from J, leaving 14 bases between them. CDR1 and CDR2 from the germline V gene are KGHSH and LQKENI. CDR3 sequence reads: CASSPGRGLPYEQYF. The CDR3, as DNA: TGTGCCAGCTCACCCGGTAGAGGGTTGCCCTACGAGCAGTACTTC.

The CDR3 DNA reads as TGTGCCAGCATGGCTAGTCCGGTTGAGCAGTTCTTC. This translates into CASMASPVEQFF. The V gene is TRBV2, the J gene TRBJ2-1; D remains unclear. V lost 7 bases and J 9 bases, leaving 13 bases between the germline ends. CDR1 SNHLY and CDR2 FYNNEI come from the germline V gene. This CDR3 contains 12 residues.

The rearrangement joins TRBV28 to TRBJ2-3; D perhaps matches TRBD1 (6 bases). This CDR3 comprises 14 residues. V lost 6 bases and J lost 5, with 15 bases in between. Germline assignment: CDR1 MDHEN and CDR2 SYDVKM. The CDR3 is CASSPGGGRDTQYF. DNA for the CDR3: TGTGCCAGCAGCCCGGGTGGGGGCCGAGATACGCAGTATTTT. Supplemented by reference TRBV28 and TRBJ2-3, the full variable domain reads DVKVTQSSRYLVKRTGEKVFLECVQDMDHENMFWYRQDPGLGLRLIYFSYDVKMKEKGDIPEGYSVSREKKERFSLILESASTNQTSMYLCASSPGGGRDTQYFGPGTRLTVL.

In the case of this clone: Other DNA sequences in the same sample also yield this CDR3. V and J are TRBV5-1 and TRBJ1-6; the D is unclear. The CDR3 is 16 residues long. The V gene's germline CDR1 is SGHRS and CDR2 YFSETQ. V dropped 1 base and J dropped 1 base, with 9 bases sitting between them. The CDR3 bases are TGCGCCAGCAGCTTGCGTGGCGGGTCCTATAATTCACCCCTCCACTTT. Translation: CASSLRGGSYNSPLHF. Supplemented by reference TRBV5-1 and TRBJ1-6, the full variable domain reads KAGVTQTPRYLIKTRGQQVTLSCSPISGHRSVSWYQQTPGQGLQFLFEYFSETQRNKGNFPGRFSGRQFSNSRSEMNVSTLELGDSALYLCASSLRGGSYNSPLHFGNGTRLTVT.

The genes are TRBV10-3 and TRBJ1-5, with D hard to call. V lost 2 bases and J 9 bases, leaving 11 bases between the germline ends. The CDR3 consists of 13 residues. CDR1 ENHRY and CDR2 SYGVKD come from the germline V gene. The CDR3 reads CAISEDVARPQHF. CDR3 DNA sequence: TGTGCCATCAGTGAGGATGTGGCCCGGCCCCAGCATTTT.

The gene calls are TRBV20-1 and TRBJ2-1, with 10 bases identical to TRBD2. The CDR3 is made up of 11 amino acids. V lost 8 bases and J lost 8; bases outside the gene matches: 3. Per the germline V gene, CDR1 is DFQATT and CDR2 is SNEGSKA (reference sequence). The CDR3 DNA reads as TGCAGTAGCGGGAGGGCCCATGAGCAGTTCTTC. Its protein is CSSGRAHEQFF.

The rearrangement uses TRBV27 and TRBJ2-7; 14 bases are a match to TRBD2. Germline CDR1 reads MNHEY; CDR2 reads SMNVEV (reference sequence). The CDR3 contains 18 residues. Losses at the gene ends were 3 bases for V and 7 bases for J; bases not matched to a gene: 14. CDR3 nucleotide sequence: TGTGCCAGCAGTTTGCGACTAGCGGGAGGGTCCCCCATTGGTGAGCAGTACTTC. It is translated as CASSLRLAGGSPIGEQYF.